This T cell receptor (beta chain) was recovered during a study of T cell repertoires in cytomegalovirus infection. TCRdb analysed the reads with MiXCR anew, one entry per CDR3 protein. This sample has more than 150,000 distinct CDR3 sequences, with about 28% found just once. This clonotype turned up a few times. Its antigen is unknown. At one boundary the junction diverges from the germline segment, which might be a read error. CDR3 length equals 13 residues. Per germline, CDR1 SSHAT and CDR2 FNYEAQ (reference sequence). Study-level points and caveats: Frequencies of public TCR beta families were cumulated, and this identified carriers of CMV plus the relevant HLA.

Sequenced sample: PBMCs. The clonotype originates from a human donor in good health (CMV status not recorded). Some clones in this sample may be carry-over from other donors' samples. V and J are TRBV7-7 and TRBJ2-1; D is ambiguous. The CDR3, as DNA: TGTGCTAGCAGCCCTTCCCGGGTAAATGAGCAGTTCTTC. This codes for CASSPSRVNEQFF.